These 23 T cell receptor beta chains share one sample of origin, sequenced in a study of response to subunit inactivated influenza vaccine (dated by TCRdb to the late 2010s). The library was built by means of RT-PCR. The sequencer was an Illumina HiSeq 2500. TCRdb reprocessing: public reads trimmed at Q25 with fastp, clones called with MiXCR, in-frame beta chains kept. When rows share a CDR3 protein, they turn into one entry using the most common DNA and genes. For this sample the table gives 500,000 to 600,000 distinct CDR3 sequences, of which about 11% were detected only once. In total, the top ten clones hold 9.5% to 12% of the sample. This same sample was also part of a study on T cells expressing NK-cell markers. As that second study puts it: 5'RACE template switching, by which a universal primer site and unique molecular identifiers were added, was used to make TCR beta cDNA libraries.

Sequenced material: PBMCs from blood, taken on the day of vaccination. Receptors were obtained from a man in his fifties or sixties who received an inactivated influenza vaccine. Donor details come from another sample of the same person, matched by shared clones.

The chain recombines TRBV5-5 with TRBJ2-7, with D possibly matching TRBD1 (5 bases). From germline, CDR1 is SGHKS and CDR2 YYEKEE (reference sequence). CDR3 length: 15 amino acids. V was clipped by 1 base and J by 0 bases, with 11 bases between them. CDR3 region: CASSLRGLSSYEQYF. In DNA form, the CDR3 reads TGTGCCAGCAGCTTGAGGGGCCTTAGCTCCTACGAGCAGTACTTC.

The V and J genes are TRBV5-1 and TRBJ1-5; 9 bases map to TRBD1. Germline V gives CDR1 SGHRS, CDR2 YFSETQ. The V segment lost 4 bases and the J segment 8 bases; nucleotides outside the gene matches: 7. The CDR3 is 14 residues long. The CDR3, as DNA: TGCGCCAGCAGCCTAACAGGGGGCAGGGAGCCCCAGCATTTT. As protein: CASSLTGGREPQHF.

The rearrangement uses TRBV27 and TRBJ2-7; weak D call: TRBD2 (6 bases). The CDR3 contains 16 residues. The germline V and J ends were trimmed by 4 bases and 2 bases, with 18 bases remaining between them. The germline V gene has CDR1 MNHEY and CDR2 SMNVEV (reference sequence). The CDR3 nucleotides read TGTGCCAGCAGTTCCCTTCTGGGGCGGGAAACCTACGAGCAGTACTTC. Translated, it gives CASSSLLGRETYEQYF.

This clonotype was seen a few times. This rearrangement joins TRBV20-1 to TRBJ2-5; no reliable D call. V lost 3 bases and J lost 5, with 16 bases in between. CDR3 length: 14 residues. Germline values: CDR1 DFQATT, CDR2 SNEGSKA (reference sequence). The CDR3 is CSASLVIGVETQYF. The CDR3, as DNA: TGCAGTGCTAGTCTTGTAATTGGAGTGGAGACCCAGTACTTC.

This clonotype turned up a few times. The chain has TRBV5-1 and TRBJ2-1, with D hard to call. The germline V gene has CDR1 SGHRS and CDR2 YFSETQ. Trimming left V 4 bases short and J 10 bases short, with 15 bases between. CDR3 length: 13 residues. CDR3 sequence (DNA): TGCGCCAGCAGCCTCGCTCCGGAGCGCGAGCAGTTCTTC. Translating it yields CASSLAPEREQFF. The full variable domain, rest sourced from reference TRBV5-1 and TRBJ2-1, is KAGVTQTPRYLIKTRGQQVTLSCSPISGHRSVSWYQQTPGQGLQFLFEYFSETQRNKGNFPGRFSGRQFSNSRSEMNVSTLELGDSALYLCASSLAPEREQFFGPGTRLTVL.

The J gene is TRBJ2-7, the V gene TRBV7-2, with 10 bases matching TRBD2. V was clipped by 5 bases and J by 1 base; unmatched bases: 5. The CDR3 loop spans 15 amino acids. Germline V lookup: CDR1 SGHTA, CDR2 FQGNSA. CDR3 in amino acids: CASSATSGRSYEQYF. CDR3 in DNA: TGTGCCAGCAGCGCGACTAGCGGGCGATCCTACGAGCAGTACTTC.

In its sample, this clonotype was seen a few times. The chain uses TRBV6-1 and TRBJ2-3, with no clear D. Per germline, CDR1 MNHNS and CDR2 SASEGT. CDR3 length: 13 amino acids. Trimming stripped 5 bases from V and 6 bases from J, with 12 bases between. This chain's CDR3 is CASSQRSRDTQYF. CDR3 in DNA: TGTGCCAGCAGTCAAAGGTCTCGGGATACGCAGTATTTT.

The rearrangement links TRBV7-7 to TRBJ2-1, with 10 bases lining up with TRBD1. J gave up 7 bases and V 4 bases, and 7 bases lay outside the gene matches. Germline V gene sequence: CDR1 SSHAT, CDR2 FNYEAQ (reference sequence). This CDR3 comprises 15 residues. CDR3 region: CASSWGTGVMNEQFF. DNA for the CDR3: TGTGCCAGCAGCTGGGGGACAGGGGTCATGAATGAGCAGTTCTTC. Supplemented by reference TRBV7-7 and TRBJ2-1, the full variable domain reads GAGVSQSPRYKVTKRGQDVTLRCDPISSHATLYWYQQALGQGPEFLTYFNYEAQPDKSGLPSDRFSAERPEGSISTLTIQRTEQRDSAMYRCASSWGTGVMNEQFFGPGTRLTVL.

In its sample, this clonotype was seen many times. J is TRBJ2-3 and V is TRBV7-6; D may be TRBD2 (5 bases). The germline gives CDR1 SGHVS, CDR2 FNYEAQ. The CDR3 is made up of 15 amino acids. Trimming pared 5 bases from V and 1 base from J, leaving 13 bases between. This CDR3 reads CASSRGPVGTDTQYF. DNA for the CDR3: TGTGCCAGCAGCCGCGGGCCAGTGGGCACAGATACGCAGTATTTT.

This clonotype has only a few counts. This chain links TRBV6-5 with TRBJ2-2; no clear D gene. The length of the CDR3 is 15 residues. The germline CDR1 and CDR2 sequences are MNHEY and SVGAGI. V lost 4 bases to trimming and J lost 5 bases, with 14 bases between them. DNA of the CDR3: TGTGCCAGCAGTTCCACCGGGTTACTGACCGGGGAGCTGTTTTTT. Protein product: CASSSTGLLTGELFF.

The rearrangement uses TRBV15 and TRBJ2-7, with 9 bases aligning to TRBD1. J gave up 6 bases and V 3 bases, and 12 bases lay outside the gene matches. The germline V gene encodes CDR1 LNHNV and CDR2 YYDKDF (reference sequence). The CDR3 runs to 16 residues. Here the CDR3 reads CATSREGGTGLLEQYF. The CDR3 nucleotides read TGTGCCACCAGCAGGGAGGGGGGGACAGGGCTTCTCGAGCAGTACTTC.

This clonotype showed up many times. The chain employs TRBV12-3 or TRBV12-4 and TRBJ2-1; tentatively, D is TRBD1 (6 bases). V lost 5 bases and J lost 0, with 14 bases in between. This CDR3 comprises 16 residues. The CDR3 nucleotides are TGTGCCAGCAGTGCAACCGGGACATACTCCTACAATGAGCAGTTCTTC. This translates into CASSATGTYSYNEQFF.

This clonotype was detected many times. The chain couples TRBV14 to TRBJ1-1; possible D gene TRBD1, 5 bases. CDR1 and CDR2 (germline): SGHDN, FVKESK. Trimming stripped 1 base from V and 10 bases from J, with 13 bases between. The CDR3 has 13 residues. In nucleotides, the CDR3 is TGTGCCAGCAGCCAAGGGCAGGGCCTCTCAGCTTTCTTT. Its protein product is CASSQGQGLSAFF.

The chain carries TRBV15 and TRBJ1-2; D not certain. The CDR3 covers 15 residues. The V end lost 3 bases, the J end lost 2 bases, and 13 bases lay between the germline ends. Germline V gives CDR1 LNHNV, CDR2 YYDKDF (reference sequence). CDR3 in amino acids: CATSRGRRENYGYTF. For the CDR3, the DNA is TGTGCCACCAGCAGGGGAAGGAGGGAGAACTATGGCTACACCTTC.

The chain joins TRBV9 to TRBJ2-1; 9 nucleotides match TRBD2. The germline V gene encodes CDR1 SGDLS and CDR2 YYNGEE. V lost 4 bases to trimming and J lost 4 bases; unmatched junction nucleotides: 12. CDR3 length: 17 amino acids. CDR3 amino acids: CASSPIGTSPFYNEQFF. Here the CDR3 DNA reads TGTGCCAGCAGCCCGATCGGGACTAGCCCCTTTTACAATGAGCAGTTCTTC.

The J gene is TRBJ2-7, the V gene TRBV2, with D perhaps TRBD2 (5 bases). Germline V lookup: CDR1 SNHLY, CDR2 FYNNEI. The CDR3 has 16 residues. V gave up 1 base and J gave up 1 base, with 14 bases separating them. CDR3 residues: CASSEGGGLTSYEQYF. In DNA form, the CDR3 reads TGTGCCAGCAGTGAAGGCGGTGGACTGACATCCTACGAGCAGTACTTC.

The chain uses TRBV19 and TRBJ2-3, with D maybe TRBD2 (6 bases). This CDR3 is built from 15 residues. Germline CDR1 LNHDA, CDR2 SQIVND (reference sequence). Trimming shortened V by 6 bases and J by 2 bases, and 15 bases separated the two germline ends. The CDR3 spells CASRGLGSPTDTQYF. CDR3 in DNA: TGTGCCAGTAGGGGCCTCGGGAGCCCCACAGATACGCAGTATTTT.

This clonotype showed up just a few times. CDR3 coding DNA: TGTGCCAGCAGCTTGGGTGGTTGGGATACGCAGTATTTT. Amino acids: CASSLGGWDTQYF. The chain couples TRBV11-2 to TRBJ2-3; D is unresolved. Trimming cost V 3 bases and J 6 bases, with 10 bases left between them. Germline assignment: CDR1 SGHAT and CDR2 FQNNGV. The CDR3 extends over 13 amino acids.

The sample holds a few counts of this clonotype. The chain has TRBV14 and TRBJ2-2, with D unresolved. Trimming cost V 1 base and J 6 bases, with 9 bases left between them. CDR1 SGHDN and CDR2 FVKESK come from the germline V gene. This CDR3 has 14 amino acids. The CDR3 reads CASSQALAAGELFF. CDR3 sequence (DNA): TGTGCCAGCAGCCAAGCTTTGGCGGCCGGGGAGCTGTTTTTT.

This clonotype came up many times. V usage is TRBV7-2 and J usage is TRBJ2-1, with D possibly being TRBD1 or TRBD2 (6 bases each). V lost 1 base and J 16 bases, leaving 20 bases between the germline ends. Germline CDR1 SGHTA, CDR2 FQGNSA. The CDR3 extends over 14 amino acids. The CDR3 sequence: CASSLGPGATVVFF. The CDR3 DNA is TGTGCCAGCAGCTTAGGCCCGGGGGCCACGGTGGTATTCTTC.

A few counts support this clonotype. This chain links TRBV20-1 with TRBJ2-5; 9 positions match TRBD1. The CDR3 is made up of 15 amino acids. The ends lost 5 bases at V and 5 bases at J; junction bases unmatched: 12. Germline loops: CDR1 DFQATT, CDR2 SNEGSKA (reference sequence). The DNA for the CDR3 is TGCAGTGCTCCTGAGGACAGGGGTAGTGGTGAGACCCAGTACTTC. This translates into CSAPEDRGSGETQYF.

V usage is TRBV12-3 or TRBV12-4 and J usage is TRBJ1-6; TRBD1 matches at 7 bases. CDR3 size: 14 residues. V gave up 6 bases and J gave up 7 bases; unmatched junction bases: 6. In nucleotides, the CDR3 is TGTGCCAGCAGCCGGGGACAGCCGAATTCACCCCTCCACTTT. Its translation: CASSRGQPNSPLHF.

The chain joins TRBV7-2 to TRBJ2-2; tentatively, D is TRBD1 or TRBD2 (5 bases each). Trimming cost V 6 bases and J 5 bases, with 16 bases left between them. This CDR3 has 15 amino acids. Germline V lookup: CDR1 SGHTA, CDR2 FQGNSA. The CDR3 reads CASRKAPGRTGELFF. The CDR3 DNA is TGTGCCAGCAGAAAAGCGCCAGGGAGAACCGGGGAGCTGTTTTTT.